The 30 T cell receptor beta chains presented below share a single source sample, sequenced in a study of T-cell reconstitution after alpha-beta-depleted transplantation in children. Unique molecular identifiers were built into the TCRbeta library. Using its own MiXCR run on the PCR reads, TCRdb lists one record per CDR3 protein. The sample holds around 800,000 distinct CDR3 sequences; about 15% are singletons and the top ten take around 4.5%. Sequenced here: PBMCs, mostly from graft donor cells, sampled 360 days after TCRalphabeta/CD19-depleted stem cell transplant. All receptors derive from a male patient younger than 18 who had a stem cell transplant for acute lymphoblastic leukemia, so the T cells may come from the graft donor.

The J gene is TRBJ2-7, the V gene TRBV20-1; no clear D gene. The CDR3 totals 15 residues. V gave up 4 bases and J gave up 2 bases, with 18 bases separating them. From germline, CDR1 is DFQATT and CDR2 SNEGSKA (reference sequence). CDR3 coding DNA: TGCAGTGCTAAGCCCCCAAGGGCAGGCGCCTACGAGCAGTACTTC. Protein product: CSAKPPRAGAYEQYF.

This clonotype was seen more than once but under ten times. The V gene is TRBV7-8, the J gene TRBJ2-7, with TRBD1 as a possible D gene (6 bases). With 4 bases removed from V and 3 bases from J, the gap between germline ends came to 19 bases. The germline V gene encodes CDR1 SGHVS and CDR2 FQNEAQ. CDR3 length equals 16 residues. The CDR3 region is CASSSTSGTQYYEQYF. The CDR3 DNA follows: TGTGCCAGCAGCTCAACTTCCGGGACACAATACTACGAGCAGTACTTC.

Details on this clonotype: A much larger clone differs by one base, so this may be a read error. The chain is built from TRBV5-5 and TRBJ2-1; D uncertain. Between the trimmed V and J ends, which lost 4 bases and 3 bases, there was a span of 11 bases. The length of the CDR3 is 14 residues. Germline CDR1 and CDR2: SGHKS and YYEKEE (reference sequence). The CDR3 DNA is TGTGCCAGCAGCGCGCGGCCCTTCTACAATGAGCAGTTCTTC. It is translated as CASSARPFYNEQFF.

The rearrangement joins TRBV5-1 to TRBJ2-1; no definite D call. Germline V gene sequence: CDR1 SGHRS, CDR2 YFSETQ. CDR3 length: 16 residues. V dropped 1 base and J dropped 0 bases, with 11 bases sitting between them. The CDR3 sequence is CASSLTTLSSYNEQFF. The DNA of the CDR3 is TGCGCCAGCAGCTTGACGACGTTGAGCTCCTACAATGAGCAGTTCTTC.

The chain has TRBV5-1 and TRBJ2-3; D possibly corresponds to TRBD1 (6 bases). CDR3 length: 12 amino acids. Trimming stripped 10 bases from V and 2 bases from J, with 11 bases between. From germline, CDR1 is SGHRS and CDR2 YFSETQ. The CDR3 sequence: CAAQGFTDTQYF. CDR3 bases: TGCGCCGCACAGGGATTCACAGATACGCAGTATTTT.

The rearrangement joins TRBV6-6 to TRBJ2-1; weak D call: TRBD2 (6 bases). From germline, CDR1 is MNHNY and CDR2 SVGAGI (reference sequence). The CDR3 is made up of 11 amino acids. The V and J ends lost 3 bases and 13 bases respectively, with 10 bases between them. DNA of the CDR3: TGTGCCAGCAGTTATGGCGGGACCCAGTTCTTC. It codes for CASSYGGTQFF.

The rearrangement joins TRBV6-5 to TRBJ1-1; no firm D call. Germline lookup yields CDR1 MNHEY and CDR2 SVGAGI. Trimming cost V 2 bases and J 4 bases, with 5 bases left between them. CDR3 size: 12 residues. CDR3 DNA sequence: TGTGCCAGCAGTTACGGTAGCACTGAAGCTTTCTTT. Translating gives CASSYGSTEAFF.

This clonotype was observed a few times. The V gene is TRBV10-2, the J gene TRBJ2-4; D may correspond to TRBD1 or TRBD2 (6 bases each). CDR3 length: 13 residues. The V gene's germline CDR1 is WSHSY and CDR2 SAAADI. Trimming stripped 5 bases from V and 8 bases from J, with 13 bases between. The CDR3 nucleotides are TGCGCCAGCAGTATGAAGGGGGGCGACATTCAGTACTTC. Translation: CASSMKGGDIQYF.

This clonotype was recorded many times. The CDR3 sequence is CASSPSRHYYKNIQYF. The DNA for the CDR3 is TGTGCCAGCTCACCCAGCCGGCACTATTACAAAAACATTCAGTACTTC. The rearrangement links TRBV18 to TRBJ2-4; D gene ambiguous. Germline V gene lookup returns CDR1 KGHSH and CDR2 LQKENI. V was trimmed by 3 bases and J by 3 bases, leaving 15 bases between them. CDR3 size: 16 residues.

The chain employs TRBV9 and TRBJ2-5, with TRBD1 identical over 12 bases. The CDR3 is 15 amino acids. Unmatched junction bases numbered 5, after V lost 3 bases and J lost 5 bases. Germline V CDR1 and CDR2: SGDLS, YYNGEE. The CDR3 spells CASSAAGTGGETQYF. In DNA, the CDR3 is TGTGCCAGCAGCGCGGCCGGGACAGGGGGCGAGACCCAGTACTTC.

This clonotype appeared a few times. This chain uses TRBV10-1 with TRBJ2-7; D may be TRBD1 or TRBD2 (5 bases each). The germline gives CDR1 WNHNN, CDR2 SYGVQD (reference sequence). This CDR3 is 16 amino acids long. The V and J ends lost 3 bases and 1 base respectively, with 16 bases between them. The CDR3 coding sequence is TGCGCCAGCAGTGATCATCCGGGACGGGCTTCCTACGAGCAGTACTTC. Protein sequence: CASSDHPGRASYEQYF.

This clonotype occurred a few times. The junction differs from germline at one of its ends, possibly a read error. The chain combines TRBV3-1 with TRBJ2-7; TRBD2 might be the D (6 bases). The germline V gene encodes CDR1 LGHDT and CDR2 YNNKEL (reference sequence). The CDR3 runs 15 residues. CDR3 bases: TGTGCCAGCAGCCCCGGGGGAAGGCCCTCCCACGAGCAGTACTTC. As protein: CASSPGGRPSHEQYF.

This clonotype has more than one count but fewer than ten. This chain connects TRBV7-8 to TRBJ2-7; 8 nucleotides match TRBD1. Germline CDR1 and CDR2: SGHVS and FQNEAQ. Trimming removed 4 bases from V and 4 bases from J; junction bases left unmatched: 9. This CDR3 comprises 15 residues. The CDR3 nucleotides read TGTGCCAGCAGCTCCCCCAGGGGGCAAGCTTACGAGCAGTACTTC. Protein sequence: CASSSPRGQAYEQYF.

The chain employs TRBV20-1 and TRBJ2-7; D gene ambiguous. CDR1 and CDR2 (germline): DFQATT, SNEGSKA (reference sequence). The V end lost 7 bases, the J end lost 3 bases, and 7 bases lay between the germline ends. The CDR3 runs 10 residues. Here the CDR3 reads CSVKSYEQYF. The DNA of the CDR3 is TGCAGTGTCAAGAGCTACGAGCAGTACTTC.

V usage is TRBV10-1 and J usage is TRBJ1-5; a possible D gene is TRBD1 (5 bases). V lost 7 bases and J 0 bases, leaving 13 bases between the germline ends. The CDR3 has 15 residues. Germline assignment: CDR1 WNHNN and CDR2 SYGVQD (reference sequence). CDR3 protein: CASTKTVYSNQPQHF. In DNA form, the CDR3 reads TGCGCCAGCACAAAGACAGTCTATAGCAATCAGCCCCAGCATTTT.

This clonotype was detected only a few times. This chain joins TRBV7-9 and TRBJ1-5; TRBD1 matches at 8 bases. After removal of 5 bases from V and 6 bases from J, the junction contained 6 bases not matched to a gene. Looked up from germline, CDR1 is SEHNR and CDR2 is FQNEAQ (reference sequence). The CDR3 contains 14 residues. The CDR3 sequence is CASSLGQAPQPQHF. The CDR3 region has the DNA TGTGCCAGCAGCCTGGGACAGGCGCCTCAGCCCCAGCATTTT. Together with reference TRBV7-9 and TRBJ1-5, the CDR3 gives the full variable domain: DTGVSQNPRHKITKRGQNVTFRCDPISEHNRLYWYRQTLGQGPEFLTYFQNEAQLEKSRLLSDRFSAERPKGSFSTLEIQRTEQGDSAMYLCASSLGQAPQPQHFGDGTRLSIL.

This clonotype occurred many times. Here the CDR3 reads CASSQELAGSYEQYF. The CDR3 DNA follows: TGTGCCAGCAGCCAAGAACTAGCGGGGAGCTACGAGCAGTACTTC. This chain connects TRBV3-1 to TRBJ2-7; 10 positions match TRBD2. The germline CDR1 and CDR2 sequences are LGHDT and YNNKEL (reference sequence). J gave up 3 bases and V 0 bases, and 2 bases lay outside the gene matches. This CDR3 has 15 amino acids.

The J gene is TRBJ2-2, the V gene TRBV3-1; 11 bases are a match to TRBD2. Germline V gene sequence: CDR1 LGHDT, CDR2 YNNKEL (reference sequence). The ends lost 10 bases at V and 2 bases at J; junction bases unmatched: 12. The CDR3 is made up of 17 amino acids. The CDR3 loop is CATCQGGLAANTGELFF. The CDR3 DNA follows: TGTGCCACCTGCCAAGGGGGACTAGCGGCCAACACCGGGGAGCTGTTTTTT.

The chain uses TRBV12-3 or TRBV12-4 and TRBJ2-7; tentatively, D is TRBD1 (7 bases). This CDR3 has 13 residues. V was clipped by 6 bases and J by 3 bases, with 12 bases between them. CDR3 residues: CASRRDSNYEQYF. The CDR3 nucleotides read TGTGCCAGCAGGCGGGACAGCAACTACGAGCAGTACTTC.

The V and J genes are TRBV5-1 and TRBJ2-5, with a possible D match to TRBD1 (6 bases). With 0 bases removed from V and 5 bases from J, the gap between germline ends came to 14 bases. Germline CDR1 and CDR2: SGHRS and YFSETQ. The CDR3 loop spans 15 amino acids. The CDR3 region is CASSLESGVLETQYF. The CDR3 coding sequence is TGCGCCAGCAGCTTGGAATCAGGGGTCTTGGAGACCCAGTACTTC.

There are many counts of this clonotype. The genes are TRBV24-1 and TRBJ2-2; possible D gene TRBD2, 6 bases. Germline lookup yields CDR1 KGHDR and CDR2 SFDVKD. V lost 4 bases, J lost 7 bases, and 21 bases lay in between. CDR3 length: 17 amino acids. As DNA, the CDR3 is TGTGCCACCAGTGAGCCCCTGGGGGGAGCACCGGACGGGGAGCTGTTTTTT. Protein: CATSEPLGGAPDGELFF.

Written as DNA, the CDR3 is TGCGCCAGTCGACTTCTAGCGGGAGGTAAAGATGAGCAGTTCTTC. It encodes CASRLLAGGKDEQFF. This chain uses TRBV5-1 with TRBJ2-1; 11 nucleotides agree with TRBD2. J gave up 8 bases and V 8 bases, and 12 bases lay outside the gene matches. The CDR3 is made up of 15 amino acids. CDR1 and CDR2 from the germline V gene are SGHRS and YFSETQ. The whole variable domain, remainder taken from reference TRBV5-1 and TRBJ2-1, is KAGVTQTPRYLIKTRGQQVTLSCSPISGHRSVSWYQQTPGQGLQFLFEYFSETQRNKGNFPGRFSGRQFSNSRSEMNVSTLELGDSALYLCASRLLAGGKDEQFFGPGTRLTVL.

The chain couples TRBV19 to TRBJ2-2; 15 nucleotides line up with TRBD2. This CDR3 is 19 amino acids long. Germline CDR1 reads LNHDA; CDR2 reads SQIVND (reference sequence). V dropped 2 bases and J dropped 4; count of bases not matched to a gene: 8. The CDR3 bases are TGTGCCAGTAGTATAAAAAAGGGACTAGCGGGAGGACCCACCGGGGAGCTGTTTTTT. This translates into CASSIKKGLAGGPTGELFF.

This clonotype showed up just a few times. V usage is TRBV12-5 and J usage is TRBJ2-1, with 8 bases matching TRBD2. This CDR3 is 17 amino acids long. With 4 bases clipped from V and 7 bases from J, the junction kept 15 bases outside the gene matches. From germline, CDR1 is LGHNT and CDR2 FRNRAP. CDR3 DNA sequence: TGTGCTAGTGGTTCGTCCACCTATAGCGGGAAATATAATGAGCAGTTCTTC. Translation gives CASGSSTYSGKYNEQFF.

The chain links TRBV7-9 to TRBJ2-7; 9 positions match TRBD2. The CDR3 consists of 15 residues. V trimming: 1 base; J trimming: 4 bases; junction bases outside the gene matches: 5. Germline V CDR1 and CDR2: SEHNR, FQNEAQ (reference sequence). This chain's CDR3 is CASSLVGLAGYEQYF. CDR3 in DNA: TGTGCCAGCAGCTTAGTGGGTCTAGCGGGATACGAGCAGTACTTC.

The V gene is TRBV5-1, the J gene TRBJ2-3, with D unresolved. This CDR3 region has 13 residues. V lost 6 bases and J lost 2, with 10 bases in between. Germline-derived CDR1 and CDR2 are SGHRS and YFSETQ. The CDR3 here is CASNPSTTDTQYF. The CDR3 nucleotides are TGCGCCAGCAACCCCTCGACCACAGATACGCAGTATTTT. The whole variable domain, filled in from reference TRBV5-1 and TRBJ2-3, reads KAGVTQTPRYLIKTRGQQVTLSCSPISGHRSVSWYQQTPGQGLQFLFEYFSETQRNKGNFPGRFSGRQFSNSRSEMNVSTLELGDSALYLCASNPSTTDTQYFGPGTRLTVL.

The V call is TRBV29-1, the J call TRBJ2-1; no clear D gene. Germline V gene lookup returns CDR1 SQVTM and CDR2 ANQGSEA. This CDR3 has 12 amino acids. Trimming stripped 1 base from V and 12 bases from J, with 13 bases between. The DNA of the CDR3 is TGCAGCGTTGAAGCGCAGACCTTGGGGCAGTTCTTC. This sequence encodes CSVEAQTLGQFF.

The V call is TRBV29-1, the J call TRBJ2-2; 7 nucleotides line up with TRBD1. The ends lost 6 bases at V and 0 bases at J; junction bases unmatched: 4. CDR1 SQVTM and CDR2 ANQGSEA come from the germline V gene. The CDR3 is made up of 14 amino acids. CDR3 sequence (DNA): TGCAGCGTCAGGGACAGCTCGAACACCGGGGAGCTGTTTTTT. Protein: CSVRDSSNTGELFF.

There are a few counts of this clonotype. The rearrangement joins TRBV9 to TRBJ2-5; D gene uncertain. V dropped 4 bases and J dropped 1 base, with 14 bases sitting between them. Germline assignment: CDR1 SGDLS and CDR2 YYNGEE. The CDR3 length is 15 residues. CDR3: CASSWRSSVQETQYF. The CDR3 DNA is TGTGCCAGCAGCTGGCGTAGTTCGGTCCAAGAGACCCAGTACTTC. Together with reference TRBV9 and TRBJ2-5, the CDR3 gives the full variable domain: DSGVTQTPKHLITATGQRVTLRCSPRSGDLSVYWYQQSLDQGLQFLIQYYNGEERAKGNILERFSAQQFPDLHSELNLSSLELGDSALYFCASSWRSSVQETQYFGPGTRLLVL.

This chain uses TRBV9 with TRBJ2-4, with 10 bases identical to TRBD2. CDR3 length: 15 residues. J gave up 5 bases and V 4 bases, and 6 bases lay outside the gene matches. Germline CDR1 SGDLS, CDR2 YYNGEE. The CDR3 DNA reads TGTGCCAGCAGCTCTTCCGGGACTAGCGAAAACATTCAGTACTTC. Amino acids: CASSSSGTSENIQYF. Filled out from reference TRBV9 and TRBJ2-4, the complete variable domain reads DSGVTQTPKHLITATGQRVTLRCSPRSGDLSVYWYQQSLDQGLQFLIQYYNGEERAKGNILERFSAQQFPDLHSELNLSSLELGDSALYFCASSSSGTSENIQYFGAGTRLSVL.